Below are 8 T cell receptor beta chains sequenced from a single sample in a study of cytomegalovirus exposure and HLA in healthy donors. Both 60 Vbeta primers and 13 Jbeta primers went into the PCR. Clones were read by immunoSEQ multiplex PCR, and TCRdb kept only the in-frame ones, dropping some. The sample includes a few hundred thousand clones, 60% to 85% of them seen just once. The sample comprised PBMCs. These receptors came from a man aged 40-50 years in good health and CMV-seronegative.

The rearrangement joins TRBV28 to TRBJ1-2, with a weak D call TRBD1 (6 bases). The germline V and J ends were trimmed by 3 bases and 7 bases, with 15 bases remaining between them. The CDR3 runs 14 residues. Germline lookup yields CDR1 MDHEN and CDR2 SYDVKM. The CDR3 loop is CASSLGYRERGYTF. CDR3 nucleotide sequence: TGTGCCAGCAGTTTGGGGTACAGGGAGCGTGGCTACACCTTC.

CDR3: CATSGGALISGANVLTF. CDR3 nucleotide sequence: TGTGCCACCTCCGGGGGGGCCCTGATCTCTGGGGCCAACGTCCTGACTTTC. This rearrangement joins TRBV11-2 to TRBJ2-6, with 8 bases fitting TRBD2. The CDR3 contains 17 residues. Losses at the gene ends were 10 bases for V and 0 bases for J; bases not matched to a gene: 11. Germline V lookup: CDR1 SGHAT, CDR2 FQNNGV.

The rearrangement joins TRBV19 to TRBJ1-2, with 11 positions matching TRBD1. Germline CDR1 reads LNHDA; CDR2 reads SQIVND (reference sequence). The CDR3 totals 12 residues. V was clipped by 9 bases and J by 8 bases; unmatched bases: 5. This chain's CDR3 is CASGQGAGGYTF. The CDR3 bases are TGTGCCAGCGGACAGGGGGCAGGAGGCTACACCTTC.

The CDR3 sequence is CASSGGKSEQYF. The CDR3 bases are TGCGCCAGCAGTGGCGGGAAGTCGGAGCAGTACTTC. The chain links TRBV10-1 to TRBJ2-7; D may be TRBD2 (6 bases). V was clipped by 4 bases and J by 7 bases, with 11 bases between them. Germline V gene lookup returns CDR1 WNHNN and CDR2 SYGVQD (reference sequence). The CDR3 covers 12 residues.

This rearrangement joins TRBV27 to TRBJ2-7, with D perhaps TRBD2 (5 bases). Germline CDR1 and CDR2: MNHEY and SMNVEV (reference sequence). Trimming removed 5 bases at V and 7 bases at J, with 15 bases between. This CDR3 has 13 amino acids. CDR3 DNA: TGTGCCAGCAGTCTCACGGACTGGAGGGAGCAGTACTTC. Translated, it gives CASSLTDWREQYF.

This clone was observed a handful of times. The chain uses TRBV15 and TRBJ2-3; maybe TRBD2 (5 bases). This CDR3 region has 18 residues. V was trimmed by 0 bases and J by 0 bases, leaving 16 bases between them. Germline V gene sequence: CDR1 LNHNV, CDR2 YYDKDF (reference sequence). The CDR3 DNA reads as TGTGCCACCAGCAGAGATAGGTCGCGGGCGTCTAGCACAGATACGCAGTATTTT. Translated: CATSRDRSRASSTDTQYF.

The chain has TRBV18 and TRBJ1-1; no reliable D call. In germline, CDR1 is KGHSH, CDR2 LQKENI. This CDR3 comprises 13 residues. With 3 bases removed from V and 8 bases from J, the gap between germline ends came to 13 bases. The CDR3 sequence: CASSPDWLREAFF. The DNA for the CDR3 is TGTGCCAGCTCACCTGACTGGCTGAGAGAAGCTTTCTTT. Complete variable domain (other parts from reference TRBV18 and TRBJ1-1): NAGVMQNPRHLVRRRGQEARLRCSPMKGHSHVYWYRQLPEEGLKFMVYLQKENIIDESGMPKERFSAEFPKEGPSILRIQQVVRGDSAAYFCASSPDWLREAFFGQGTRLTVV.

The chain's CDR3 is CASSPARGAGYNEQFF. The CDR3 DNA sequence: TGTGCCAGCAGCCCCGCCCGGGGGGCGGGTTACAATGAGCAGTTCTTC. J is TRBJ2-1 and V is TRBV4-2; tentatively, D is TRBD2 (7 bases). Germline-derived CDR1 and CDR2 are LGHNA and YNFKEQ. CDR3 size: 16 residues. V lost 4 bases and J lost 4, with 17 bases in between.